In its sample, the clone carrying this TCR beta chain was seen many times. This CDR3 region has 13 residues. Trimming removed 5 bases from V and 4 bases from J, with 11 bases in between. A second PCR, run for about 7 to 11 cycles, used a sample-barcoded 5' primer plus a J-beta primer mix. TCRdb redid the calling of the 5' RACE reads with MiXCR, one entry per CDR3 protein. The sample consists of about 670,000 distinct CDR3 sequences, 40% to 65% of them appearing once. The sample originates from a study of blood T cells in healthy people across ages. This sequence originates from a woman of 80 years or more in good health. Sequencing used blood. This chain connects TRBV12-3 or TRBV12-4 to TRBJ1-2; D is possibly TRBD1 (6 bases). The CDR3 sequence is CASSPTGSYGYTF. The CDR3, as DNA: TGTGCCAGCAGTCCGACAGGTAGCTATGGCTACACCTTC.